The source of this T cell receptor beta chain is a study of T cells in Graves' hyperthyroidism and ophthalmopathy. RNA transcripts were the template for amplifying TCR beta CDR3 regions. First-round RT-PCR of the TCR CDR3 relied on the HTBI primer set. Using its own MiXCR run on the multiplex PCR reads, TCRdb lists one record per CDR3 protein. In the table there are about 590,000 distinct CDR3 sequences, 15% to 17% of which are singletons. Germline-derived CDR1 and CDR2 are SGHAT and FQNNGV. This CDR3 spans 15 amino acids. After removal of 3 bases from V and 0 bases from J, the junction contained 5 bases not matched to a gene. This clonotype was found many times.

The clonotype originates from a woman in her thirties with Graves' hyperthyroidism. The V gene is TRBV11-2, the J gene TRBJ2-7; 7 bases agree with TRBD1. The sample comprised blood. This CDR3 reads CASSFTGTVSYEQYF. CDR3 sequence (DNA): TGTGCCAGCAGCTTTACCGGGACAGTCTCCTACGAGCAGTACTTC.